A selection of T cell receptor beta chains follows, all from one sample in a study of CD8 T cells in Susac syndrome. MiXCR was run by TCRdb on the immunoSEQ multiplex PCR reads, yielding one entry per CDR3 protein. The sample carries approximately 220,000 distinct CDR3 sequences, 95% recorded once. The sequenced material came from CD4+ T cells from PBMCs. The receptors stem from a human donor with multiple sclerosis. Each CDR3 is given with its conserved first and last residue. D genes are given only for firm matches. The size entry is marked missing in some rows and otherwise reads once, few, many or a size class.

>TRBV20-1|TRBJ2-3|once|NA
CSARPVAGRGETDTQYF
TGCAGTGCTAGACCCGTTGCAGGCAGGGGGGAGACAGATACGCAGTATTTT
>TRBV5-6|TRBJ2-3|NA|TRBD2
CASSLTSGTDTQYF
TGTGCCAGCAGCTTGACTAGCGGCACAGATACGCAGTATTTT
>TRBV15|TRBJ1-1|NA|NA
CATSRGRSLNTEAFF
TGTGCCACCAGCCGCGGACGGAGCTTGAACACTGAAGCTTTCTTT
>TRBV20-1|TRBJ2-7|once|NA
CSGGPQGNEQYF
TGCAGCGGGGGGCCACAGGGTAACGAGCAGTACTTC
>TRBV5-1|TRBJ2-5|NA|NA
CASSPGIQETQYF
TGCGCCAGCAGTCCCGGGATCCAAGAGACCCAGTACTTC
>TRBV9|TRBJ2-7|NA|NA
CASSERPSPWEQYF
TGTGCCAGCAGCGAAAGACCTTCCCCGTGGGAGCAGTACTTC
>TRBV20-1|TRBJ2-1|NA|TRBD2
CSASPGGQFNEQFF
TGCAGTGCTAGCCCGGGGGGGCAGTTTAATGAGCAGTTCTTC
>TRBV12-3/TRBV12-4|TRBJ1-6|NA|NA
CASSSGRSISPLHF
TGTGCCAGCAGTTCAGGACGGTCTATCTCACCCCTCCACTTT
>TRBV3-1|TRBJ1-2|NA|NA
CASSPDRYGYTF
TGTGCCAGCAGCCCAGACAGATATGGCTACACCTTC
>TRBV20-1|TRBJ1-6|NA|TRBD1
CSAKPGQGLPLHF
TGCAGTGCTAAGCCGGGACAGGGGCTCCCCCTCCACTTT
>TRBV9|TRBJ2-1|once|NA
CASSVGPSSYNEQFF
TGTGCCAGCAGCGTAGGCCCGAGCTCCTACAATGAGCAGTTCTTC
>TRBV29-1|TRBJ2-1|once|NA
CSGSRSYNEQFF
TGCAGCGGATCACGCTCCTACAATGAGCAGTTCTTC
>TRBV9|TRBJ2-3|NA|TRBD2
CASSVGLAGIDTQYF
TGTGCCAGCAGCGTAGGGCTAGCGGGGATTGATACGCAGTATTTT
>TRBV2|TRBJ1-5|NA|NA
CASSERALNQPQHF
TGTGCCAGCAGTGAAAGGGCCCTCAATCAGCCCCAGCATTTT
>TRBV3-1|TRBJ1-1|NA|NA
CASSQDAGKGTKLFF
TGTGCCAGCAGCCAAGACGCCGGTAAAGGTACGAAGCTTTTCTTT
>TRBV3-1|TRBJ2-1|once|NA
CASSQDPGIREQFF
TGTGCCAGCAGCCAAGATCCGGGTATTCGGGAGCAGTTCTTC
>TRBV20-1|TRBJ2-1|NA|NA
CSASVNEQFF
TGCAGTGCTAGTGTGAATGAGCAGTTCTTC